What follows are 8 T cell receptor beta chains derived from one specimen sequenced in a study of blood T cell repertoires in COVID-19. Clones were read by immunoSEQ multiplex PCR, and TCRdb kept only the in-frame ones, dropping some. This table holds 150,000 to 200,000 clones, roughly four fifths found once. What was sequenced was peripheral blood. The receptor set was obtained from an elderly woman with acute or convalescent COVID-19.

This clone was picked up a small number of times. J is TRBJ1-1 and V is TRBV5-6; TRBD1 might be the D (5 bases). Germline loops: CDR1 SGHDT, CDR2 YYEEEE. V was shortened by 3 bases and J by 1 base, with 13 bases between the two germline ends. The CDR3 has 15 residues. CDR3: CASSSPRRENTEAFF. DNA for the CDR3: TGTGCCAGCAGCTCTCCCCGCAGGGAGAACACTGAAGCTTTCTTT.

The gene calls are TRBV5-4 and TRBJ2-5, with a weak D call TRBD1 (6 bases). This CDR3 has 14 residues. Per the germline V gene, CDR1 is SGHNT and CDR2 is YYREEE (reference sequence). With 4 bases removed from V and 2 bases from J, the gap between germline ends came to 12 bases. The CDR3 protein is CASSRTEMQETQYF. In DNA form, the CDR3 reads TGTGCCAGCAGCAGGACAGAAATGCAAGAGACCCAGTACTTC.

In its sample, this clone was seen once. The rearrangement joins TRBV25-1 to TRBJ2-1; TRBD1 matches at 7 bases. Trimming took 5 bases from V and 5 from J; bases not matched to a gene: 9. Germline loops: CDR1 MGHDK, CDR2 SYGVNS. The CDR3 has 15 residues. The CDR3: CASSIRDRRDNEQFF. The CDR3 bases are TGTGCCAGCAGTATCCGGGACAGAAGGGACAATGAGCAGTTCTTC.

V usage is TRBV5-4 and J usage is TRBJ2-3, with a weak D call TRBD2 (6 bases). Looked up from germline, CDR1 is SGHNT and CDR2 is YYREEE (reference sequence). The CDR3 runs 15 residues. V gave up 4 bases and J gave up 3 bases, with 15 bases separating them. The CDR3 bases are TGTGCCAGCAGCCCTGGGACTGCGGGGACAGATACGCAGTATTTT. Amino acid sequence: CASSPGTAGTDTQYF.

Only a few counts were recorded for this clone. The same CDR3 is also encoded by other DNA sequences in this sample. V and J are TRBV7-9 and TRBJ2-2, with 9 bases matching TRBD1. Germline CDR1 is SEHNR and CDR2 is FQNEAQ (reference sequence). This CDR3 spans 15 amino acids. V gave up 4 bases and J gave up 1 base; unmatched junction bases: 1. The CDR3: CASSSDRGNTGELFF. The CDR3 region has the DNA TGTGCCAGCAGCTCGGACAGGGGGAACACCGGGGAGCTGTTTTTT. The variable domain in full, completed from reference TRBV7-9 and TRBJ2-2, reads DTGVSQNPRHKITKRGQNVTFRCDPISEHNRLYWYRQTLGQGPEFLTYFQNEAQLEKSRLLSDRFSAERPKGSFSTLEIQRTEQGDSAMYLCASSSDRGNTGELFFGEGSRLTVL.

This clone was counted once. The V and J genes are TRBV4-3 and TRBJ2-1; D not certain. CDR3 length: 15 residues. V was cut by 0 bases and J by 1 base, with 7 bases left in between. Germline V gene lookup returns CDR1 LGHNA and CDR2 YSLEER. The CDR3 DNA sequence: TGCGCCAGCAGCCAAGATGGCAGGTCCTACAATGAGCAGTTCTTC. It yields the protein CASSQDGRSYNEQFF.

J is TRBJ2-7 and V is TRBV7-9; possible D gene TRBD2, 5 bases. The CDR3 length is 14 residues. Germline loops: CDR1 SEHNR, CDR2 FQNEAQ (reference sequence). V was cut by 5 bases and J by 0 bases, with 11 bases left in between. CDR3 nucleotides: TGTGCCAGCAGCCTGGGAGTCCTCTCCTACGAGCAGTACTTC. This encodes CASSLGVLSYEQYF. The complete variable domain, with remaining parts taken from reference TRBV7-9 and TRBJ2-7, reads DTGVSQNPRHKITKRGQNVTFRCDPISEHNRLYWYRQTLGQGPEFLTYFQNEAQLEKSRLLSDRFSAERPKGSFSTLEIQRTEQGDSAMYLCASSLGVLSYEQYFGPGTRLTVT.

The count of this clone is one. The chain recombines TRBV7-6 with TRBJ2-1; 9 bases are shared with TRBD2. V trimming: 5 bases; J trimming: 0 bases; junction bases outside the gene matches: 2. Germline CDR1 and CDR2: SGHVS and FNYEAQ. This CDR3 contains 15 residues. CDR3 loop: CASSLSGSSYNEQFF. The CDR3 DNA reads as TGTGCCAGCAGCCTTAGCGGGAGCTCCTACAATGAGCAGTTCTTC.